Listed below are T cell receptor beta chains from one sample, sequenced in a study of blood T cell repertoires in COVID-19. Here immunoSEQ multiplex PCR was the method, and the copy in TCRdb shows in-frame clones only, minus some. The repertoire includes about 80,000 clones, roughly four fifths of them detected once, and approximately 12% sits in the top ten. Sequencing was performed on peripheral blood. These receptors originate from a man older than 75 with acute or convalescent COVID-19. Both conserved end residues are part of each CDR3. The D gene is left open where the match is weak. Clone sizes are given selectively: once, few, many, or a class where the clone is expanded.

v_gene: TRBV5-5; d_gene: TRBD1; abundance: -; len: 18; j_gene: TRBJ2-3; CDR3nt: TGTGCCAGCAGCCCATCCGGACAGGGGGCGAGAGGCACAGATACGCAGTATTTT; CDR3aa: CASSPSGQGARGTDTQYF
v_gene: TRBV27; d_gene: -; abundance: -; len: 14; j_gene: TRBJ1-1; CDR3nt: TGTGCCAGCAGTGAAACAGGGTCAACCACTGAAGCTTTCTTT; CDR3aa: CASSETGSTTEAFF
v_gene: TRBV5-4; d_gene: -; abundance: once; len: 15; j_gene: TRBJ2-2; CDR3nt: TGTGCCAGCAGCCAGGGACATACGAACACCGGGGAGCTGTTTTTT; CDR3aa: CASSQGHTNTGELFF
v_gene: TRBV5-1; d_gene: TRBD1; abundance: -; len: 15; j_gene: TRBJ2-7; CDR3nt: TGCGCCAGCAGCTTGGTAGGGACAGGGGTGTACGAGCAGTACTTC; CDR3aa: CASSLVGTGVYEQYF
v_gene: TRBV7-3; d_gene: -; abundance: -; len: 13; j_gene: TRBJ1-1; CDR3nt: TGTGCCAGCAGCTTAAGGAGGAACACTGAAGCTTTCTTT; CDR3aa: CASSLRRNTEAFF
v_gene: TRBV7-3; d_gene: -; abundance: -; len: 13; j_gene: TRBJ2-7; CDR3nt: TGTGCCAGCAGTATAGGGGTTCCGTACGAGCAGTACTTC; CDR3aa: CASSIGVPYEQYF
v_gene: TRBV7-8; d_gene: -; abundance: -; len: 14; j_gene: TRBJ1-5; CDR3nt: TGTGCCAGCAGCTTAGATGGGGGCGGTCAGCCCCAGCATTTT; CDR3aa: CASSLDGGGQPQHF
v_gene: TRBV5-4; d_gene: TRBD1; abundance: few; len: 14; j_gene: TRBJ1-2; CDR3nt: TGTGCCAGCAGCTGGGACAGGGCTCCCTATGGCTACACCTTC; CDR3aa: CASSWDRAPYGYTF
v_gene: TRBV5-4; d_gene: -; abundance: -; len: 14; j_gene: TRBJ1-5; CDR3nt: TGTGCCAGCATCCAGGGTCATAGCAATCAGCCCCAGCATTTT; CDR3aa: CASIQGHSNQPQHF
v_gene: TRBV6-5; d_gene: -; abundance: -; len: 14; j_gene: TRBJ1-1; CDR3nt: TGTGCCAGCAGCCCAGGGACTCCGAACACTGAAGCTTTCTTT; CDR3aa: CASSPGTPNTEAFF
v_gene: TRBV7-8; d_gene: -; abundance: -; len: 15; j_gene: TRBJ1-2; CDR3nt: TGTGCCAGCAGCTTAGGTGGCAGGGGAAACTATGGCTACACCTTC; CDR3aa: CASSLGGRGNYGYTF
v_gene: TRBV7-9; d_gene: -; abundance: -; len: 13; j_gene: TRBJ1-2; CDR3nt: TGTGCCAGCAGCGATCAGGGTGACGAAGGCTACACCTTC; CDR3aa: CASSDQGDEGYTF
v_gene: TRBV6-2/TRBV6-3; d_gene: TRBD1; abundance: few; len: 15; j_gene: TRBJ2-4; CDR3nt: TGTGCCAGCAGCCCTAAACAGGGGACCAAAAACATTCAGTACTTC; CDR3aa: CASSPKQGTKNIQYF
v_gene: TRBV6-5; d_gene: TRBD1; abundance: -; len: 15; j_gene: TRBJ2-1; CDR3nt: TGTGCCAGCAGTTTACGGACAGGGCCCTACAATGAGCAGTTCTTC; CDR3aa: CASSLRTGPYNEQFF
v_gene: TRBV6-5; d_gene: TRBD1; abundance: -; len: 14; j_gene: TRBJ1-3; CDR3nt: TGTGCCAGCAGAACAGACAGGGTGGGGAACACCATATATTTT; CDR3aa: CASRTDRVGNTIYF
v_gene: TRBV19; d_gene: TRBD1; abundance: -; len: 16; j_gene: TRBJ1-5; CDR3nt: TGTGCCAGTATTCGGGACAGCGCCTATAGCAATCAGCCCCAGCATTTT; CDR3aa: CASIRDSAYSNQPQHF
v_gene: TRBV11-2; d_gene: -; abundance: -; len: 15; j_gene: TRBJ1-6; CDR3nt: TGTGCCAGCAGCCCCACGGGGGGGAACAATTCACCCCTCCACTTT; CDR3aa: CASSPTGGNNSPLHF
v_gene: TRBV2; d_gene: -; abundance: -; len: 13; j_gene: TRBJ2-7; CDR3nt: TGTGCCAGCAGGGGGGGAGGAGGCTACGAGCAGTACTTC; CDR3aa: CASRGGGGYEQYF
v_gene: TRBV6-5; d_gene: -; abundance: -; len: 15; j_gene: TRBJ1-4; CDR3nt: TGTGCCAGCAGTAAGGGGGACCGGTCGGAAGAAAAACTGTTTTTT; CDR3aa: CASSKGDRSEEKLFF
v_gene: TRBV3-1/TRBV3-2; d_gene: -; abundance: -; len: 13; j_gene: TRBJ1-1; CDR3nt: TGTGCCAGCAGCCAGTTCAGGAACACTGAAGCTTTCTTT; CDR3aa: CASSQFRNTEAFF
v_gene: TRBV2; d_gene: TRBD1; abundance: -; len: 14; j_gene: TRBJ2-5; CDR3nt: TGTGCCAGCAGTGTCCGACAGGGTGGCGAGACCCAGTACTTC; CDR3aa: CASSVRQGGETQYF
v_gene: TRBV27; d_gene: -; abundance: -; len: 15; j_gene: TRBJ1-6; CDR3nt: TGTGCCAGCAGCGTGACAGGTCCCATCAATTCACCCCTCCACTTT; CDR3aa: CASSVTGPINSPLHF
v_gene: TRBV11-2; d_gene: TRBD1; abundance: -; len: 13; j_gene: TRBJ1-2; CDR3nt: TGTGCCAGCAGACTCGACAGGGGGCAAGGCTACACCTTC; CDR3aa: CASRLDRGQGYTF
v_gene: TRBV19; d_gene: TRBD2; abundance: -; len: 14; j_gene: TRBJ2-7; CDR3nt: TGTGCCAGTGCCCAGGGACTAGATGCGGCCGAGCAGTACTTC; CDR3aa: CASAQGLDAAEQYF
v_gene: TRBV6-1; d_gene: -; abundance: -; len: 13; j_gene: TRBJ2-7; CDR3nt: TGTGCCAGCAGGAACACTAACCGGGACGAGCAGTACTTC; CDR3aa: CASRNTNRDEQYF
v_gene: TRBV5-6; d_gene: -; abundance: -; len: 14; j_gene: TRBJ2-7; CDR3nt: TGTGCCAGCAGCTTTATAGCAAATTCCGACGAGCAGTACTTC; CDR3aa: CASSFIANSDEQYF
v_gene: TRBV6-5; d_gene: TRBD1; abundance: few; len: 14; j_gene: TRBJ1-1; CDR3nt: TGTGCCACCAAGGGACAGGGGGAGGTCTGGGTAGCTTTCTTT; CDR3aa: CATKGQGEVWVAFF
v_gene: TRBV15; d_gene: -; abundance: -; len: 13; j_gene: TRBJ2-1; CDR3nt: TGTGCCACCAGCGGCCCCCTTTACAATGAGCAGTTCTTC; CDR3aa: CATSGPLYNEQFF
v_gene: TRBV6-6; d_gene: -; abundance: few; len: 16; j_gene: TRBJ1-2; CDR3nt: TGTGCCAGCAGTTACTCCCCACCCGACAGACTCTATGGCTACACCTTC; CDR3aa: CASSYSPPDRLYGYTF
v_gene: TRBV18; d_gene: TRBD2; abundance: -; len: 13; j_gene: TRBJ2-7; CDR3nt: TGTGCCAGCTCACCTCGCGGGGGATACGAGCAGTACTTC; CDR3aa: CASSPRGGYEQYF
v_gene: TRBV28; d_gene: -; abundance: -; len: 17; j_gene: TRBJ1-2; CDR3nt: TGTGCCACGAAGGCGGAGATTGGGCCGGGAGGCTACTATGGCTACACCTTC; CDR3aa: CATKAEIGPGGYYGYTF
v_gene: TRBV18; d_gene: TRBD1; abundance: -; len: 15; j_gene: TRBJ2-7; CDR3nt: TGTGCCAGCTCACCCGACGGGGACAGCTCCTACGAGCAGTACTTC; CDR3aa: CASSPDGDSSYEQYF
v_gene: TRBV20-1; d_gene: -; abundance: -; len: 11; j_gene: TRBJ1-2; CDR3nt: TGCAGTGCTAGGGCCCTCTATGGCTACACCTTC; CDR3aa: CSARALYGYTF
v_gene: TRBV5-4; d_gene: -; abundance: once; len: 13; j_gene: TRBJ1-3; CDR3nt: TGTGCCAGCAGCCAGACAGCTGGAAACACCATATATTTT; CDR3aa: CASSQTAGNTIYF
v_gene: TRBV18; d_gene: -; abundance: -; len: 13; j_gene: TRBJ1-1; CDR3nt: TGTGCCAGCTCACCACCGGTGGGGGGAGAAGCTTTCTTT; CDR3aa: CASSPPVGGEAFF
v_gene: TRBV10-3; d_gene: TRBD1; abundance: -; len: 15; j_gene: TRBJ2-1; CDR3nt: TGTGCCATCAGTGAGTCGAGAGGACAGGGGAATGAGCAGTTCTTC; CDR3aa: CAISESRGQGNEQFF
v_gene: TRBV18; d_gene: -; abundance: -; len: 16; j_gene: TRBJ2-1; CDR3nt: TGTGCCAGCTCACCTCCCGCGCGGGGAGGTATGGGAGAGCAGTTCTTC; CDR3aa: CASSPPARGGMGEQFF
v_gene: TRBV6-1; d_gene: -; abundance: -; len: 14; j_gene: TRBJ2-5; CDR3nt: TGTGCCAGCAGTGAACCCGACAGACTAGAGACCCAGTACTTC; CDR3aa: CASSEPDRLETQYF
v_gene: TRBV11-2; d_gene: TRBD1; abundance: -; len: 15; j_gene: TRBJ2-7; CDR3nt: TGTGCCAGCAGCGCAACCGGGACAGGGGGCTACGAGCAGTACTTC; CDR3aa: CASSATGTGGYEQYF
v_gene: TRBV10-2; d_gene: -; abundance: -; len: 12; j_gene: TRBJ2-2; CDR3nt: TGCGCCAGCAGACCTCTACCCGGGGAGCTGTTTTTT; CDR3aa: CASRPLPGELFF
v_gene: TRBV24-1; d_gene: -; abundance: -; len: 15; j_gene: TRBJ2-2; CDR3nt: TGTGCCACCAGTGACTCTACCAAGCAACTCGGGGAGCTGTTTTTT; CDR3aa: CATSDSTKQLGELFF
v_gene: TRBV12-3/TRBV12-4; d_gene: TRBD1; abundance: -; len: 13; j_gene: TRBJ1-2; CDR3nt: TGTGCCAGCAGCCAGACAGGGACCTATGGCTACACCTTC; CDR3aa: CASSQTGTYGYTF
v_gene: TRBV13; d_gene: TRBD2; abundance: once; len: 13; j_gene: TRBJ2-1; CDR3nt: TGTGCCAGCAGCAACGGGACTAGCGGTTCCCAGTTCTTC; CDR3aa: CASSNGTSGSQFF